The entry below describes one TCR beta chain. The data were taken from a study of blood T cell repertoires in COVID-19. In the source study's methods: Nucleated cell number was recorded as an estimate derived from reference gene primer amplification. Profiled with immunoSEQ multiplex PCR; TCRdb holds only in-frame clones, not every one. The DNA gave D and trimming, while V, J and clone size come from that table. The sample contains hundreds of thousands of clones, 70% to 90% of which appear only once. V trimming: 5 bases; J trimming: 1 base; junction bases outside the gene matches: 2. The germline V gene encodes CDR1 MNHEY and CDR2 SMNVEV (reference sequence). CDR3 length: 15 amino acids.

The rearrangement joins TRBV27 to TRBJ2-2; 9 bases fit TRBD1. Sequences were obtained from peripheral blood. The clonotype comes from a woman aged 65 to 85 with COVID-19, enrolled during active disease. The CDR3 bases are TGTGCCAGCAGTCCGGGACAGGGGAACACCGGGGAGCTGTTTTTT. Its translation is CASSPGQGNTGELFF.